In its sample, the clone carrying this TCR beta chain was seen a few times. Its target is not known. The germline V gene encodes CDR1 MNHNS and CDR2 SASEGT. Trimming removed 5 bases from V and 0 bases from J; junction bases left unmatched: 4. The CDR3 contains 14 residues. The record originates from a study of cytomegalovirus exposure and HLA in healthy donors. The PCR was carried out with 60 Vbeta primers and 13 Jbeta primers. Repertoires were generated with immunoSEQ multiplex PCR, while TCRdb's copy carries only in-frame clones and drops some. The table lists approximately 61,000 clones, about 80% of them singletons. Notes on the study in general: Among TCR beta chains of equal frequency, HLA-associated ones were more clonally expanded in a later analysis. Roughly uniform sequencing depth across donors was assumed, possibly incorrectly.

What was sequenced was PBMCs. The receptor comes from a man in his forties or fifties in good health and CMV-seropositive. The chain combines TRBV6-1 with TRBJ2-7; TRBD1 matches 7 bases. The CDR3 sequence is CASSRQGPSYEQYF. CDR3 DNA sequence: TGTGCCAGCAGTAGACAGGGCCCCTCCTACGAGCAGTACTTC.